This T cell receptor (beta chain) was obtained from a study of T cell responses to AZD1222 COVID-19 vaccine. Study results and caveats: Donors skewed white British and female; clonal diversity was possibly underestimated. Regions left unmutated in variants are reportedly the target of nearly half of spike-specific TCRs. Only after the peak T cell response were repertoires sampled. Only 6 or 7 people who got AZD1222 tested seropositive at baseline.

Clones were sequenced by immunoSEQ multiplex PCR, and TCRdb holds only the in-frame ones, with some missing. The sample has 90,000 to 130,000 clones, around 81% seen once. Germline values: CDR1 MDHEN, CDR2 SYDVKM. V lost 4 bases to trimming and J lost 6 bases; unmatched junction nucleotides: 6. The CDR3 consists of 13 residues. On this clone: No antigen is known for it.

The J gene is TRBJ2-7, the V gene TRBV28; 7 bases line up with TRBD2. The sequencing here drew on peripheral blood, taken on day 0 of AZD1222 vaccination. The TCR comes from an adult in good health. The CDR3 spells CASSSHTSVEQYF. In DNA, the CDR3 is TGTGCCAGCAGTTCCCACACTAGCGTCGAGCAGTACTTC. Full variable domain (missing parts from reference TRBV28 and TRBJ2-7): DVKVTQSSRYLVKRTGEKVFLECVQDMDHENMFWYRQDPGLGLRLIYFSYDVKMKEKGDIPEGYSVSREKKERFSLILESASTNQTSMYLCASSSHTSVEQYFGPGTRLTVT.